A single sample gave rise to the 10 T cell receptor beta chains below, sequenced in a study of human T cells and chemical hapten exposure. Time point denoted: pre-sensitization, week 0. Treatment described: therapeutic diphenylcyclopropenone sensitization with weekly scalp DPC. One entry per CDR3 protein results from TCRdb running MiXCR on the RACE reads. The sample has approximately 370,000 distinct CDR3 sequences, approximately 5% seen once. The specimen was whole blood, collected in connection with sensitization to the hapten diphenylcyclopropenone (DPC). Receptor source: a woman aged 18 to 35 with alopecia areata. Some clones in this sample may be carry-over from other donors' samples.

The V gene is TRBV2, the J gene TRBJ2-7; D is uncertain. V gave up 6 bases and J gave up 3 bases, with 9 bases separating them. This CDR3 is 12 amino acids long. The V gene's germline CDR1 is SNHLY and CDR2 FYNNEI. The DNA of the CDR3 is TGTGCCAGCAGGGATTTGGGCTACGAGCAGTACTTC. It is translated as CASRDLGYEQYF.

The V and J genes are TRBV2 and TRBJ1-4; 7 bases fit TRBD1. The CDR3 is 15 residues long. The germline CDR1 and CDR2 sequences are SNHLY and FYNNEI. Trimming at V came to 1 base and at J to 3 bases, leaving 2 bases not matched to a gene. CDR3 nucleotide sequence: TGTGCCAGCAGTGAAGAGCAGGGGGCTAATGAAAAACTGTTTTTT. Translation gives CASSEEQGANEKLFF.

This clonotype was observed a handful of times. The rearrangement links TRBV12-3 or TRBV12-4 to TRBJ2-1; either TRBD1 or TRBD2 may supply D (5 bases each). Trimming removed 4 bases from V and 7 bases from J, with 17 bases in between. The CDR3 is made up of 15 amino acids. CDR3 bases: TGTGCCAGCAGTTCCGAGGGACCCGGGATAAATGAGCAGTTCTTC. Residues: CASSSEGPGINEQFF.

This clonotype showed up many times. The chain joins TRBV28 to TRBJ2-7; D possibly corresponds to TRBD1 (5 bases). Germline lookup yields CDR1 MDHEN and CDR2 SYDVKM. The V end was cut by 5 bases, the J end by 3 bases, with 5 bases between. The CDR3 runs to 11 residues. The CDR3 spells CASSDSYEQYF. In nucleotides, the CDR3 is TGTGCCAGCAGTGACAGCTACGAGCAGTACTTC.

In this sample, this clonotype turned up many times. The rearrangement uses TRBV20-1 and TRBJ2-3, with 7 nucleotides matching TRBD2. V lost 5 bases to trimming and J lost 1 base; unmatched junction nucleotides: 6. The CDR3 loop spans 14 amino acids. Germline V lookup: CDR1 DFQATT, CDR2 SNEGSKA (reference sequence). This CDR3 reads CSAPRGTGTDTQYF. The DNA of the CDR3 is TGCAGTGCTCCGCGGGGGACTGGCACAGATACGCAGTATTTT.

The chain uses TRBV20-1 and TRBJ1-6; D not resolved. The CDR3 sequence is 13 residues long. V lost 3 bases and J lost 6, with 9 bases in between. The V gene's germline CDR1 is DFQATT and CDR2 SNEGSKA (reference sequence). DNA for the CDR3: TGCAGTGCTAGTAGTGGAAGTAATTCACCCCTCCACTTT. Its protein is CSASSGSNSPLHF.

This clonotype was seen at least ten times. The chain recombines TRBV12-3 or TRBV12-4 with TRBJ2-6; D is unclear. CDR3 size: 16 residues. V lost 0 bases and J 1 base, leaving 7 bases between the germline ends. The CDR3 protein is CASSLAELSGANVLTF. CDR3 in DNA: TGTGCCAGCAGTTTAGCGGAGTTATCTGGGGCCAACGTCCTGACTTTC.

This clonotype was detected ten times or more. V usage is TRBV10-3 and J usage is TRBJ1-3; 7 bases align to TRBD1. From germline, CDR1 is ENHRY and CDR2 SYGVKD. The CDR3 has 16 residues. V dropped 2 bases and J dropped 1; count of bases not matched to a gene: 5. CDR3 nucleotide sequence: TGTGCCATCAGTGAGACAGGGGAGGGTTCTGGAAACACCATATATTTT. Its translation: CAISETGEGSGNTIYF.

The V and J genes are TRBV20-1 and TRBJ2-2, with TRBD2 identical over 7 bases. Germline loops: CDR1 DFQATT, CDR2 SNEGSKA (reference sequence). Trimming removed 1 base from V and 7 bases from J; junction bases left unmatched: 6. The CDR3 has 14 residues. As DNA, the CDR3 is TGCAGTGCTAGAGCCCCCGGGGGGAGCGGGGAGCTGTTTTTT. Translating it yields CSARAPGGSGELFF.

This clonotype came up a few times. This chain joins TRBV5-1 and TRBJ1-6; no definite D call. V shed 0 bases and J shed 9 bases, with 16 bases lying between them. CDR1 and CDR2 (germline): SGHRS, YFSETQ. The CDR3 contains 16 residues. The DNA for the CDR3 is TGCGCCAGCAGCTTGGAGTTGGCGGCATGGGGTTCACCCCTCCACTTT. Translated: CASSLELAAWGSPLHF.